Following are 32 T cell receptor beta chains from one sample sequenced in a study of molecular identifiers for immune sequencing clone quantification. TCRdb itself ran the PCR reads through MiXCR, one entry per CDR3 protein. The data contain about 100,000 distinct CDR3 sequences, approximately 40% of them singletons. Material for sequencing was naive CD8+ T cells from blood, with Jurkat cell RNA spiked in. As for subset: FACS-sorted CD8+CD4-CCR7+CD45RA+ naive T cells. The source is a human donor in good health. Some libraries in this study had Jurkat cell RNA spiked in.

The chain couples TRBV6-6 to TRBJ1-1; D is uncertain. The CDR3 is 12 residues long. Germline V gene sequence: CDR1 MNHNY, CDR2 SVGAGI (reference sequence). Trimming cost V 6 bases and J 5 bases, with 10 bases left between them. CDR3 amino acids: CASSPSRTEAFF. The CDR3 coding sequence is TGTGCCAGCAGCCCGTCGCGGACTGAAGCTTTCTTT.

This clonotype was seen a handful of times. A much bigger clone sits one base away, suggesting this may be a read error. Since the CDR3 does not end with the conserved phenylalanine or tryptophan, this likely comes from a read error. The CDR3 spells CASSSTSGIYNEQFI. DNA for the CDR3: TGTGCCAGCAGCTCGACTAGCGGGATCTACAATGAGCAGTTCATC. The chain employs TRBV7-2 and TRBJ2-1, with 11 positions matching TRBD2. J lost 3 bases, V lost 4 bases, and 2 bases had no gene match. The CDR3 is 15 residues long. CDR1 is SGHTA, CDR2 FQGNSA, per germline.

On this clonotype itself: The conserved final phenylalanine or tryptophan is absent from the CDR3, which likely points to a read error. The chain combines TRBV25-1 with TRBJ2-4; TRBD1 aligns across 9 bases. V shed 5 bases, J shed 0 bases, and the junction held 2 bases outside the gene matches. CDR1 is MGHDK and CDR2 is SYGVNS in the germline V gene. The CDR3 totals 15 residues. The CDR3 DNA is TGTGCCAGCAGTCAGACAGGGGGAGCCAAAAACATTCAGTACATC. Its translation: CASSQTGGAKNIQYI.

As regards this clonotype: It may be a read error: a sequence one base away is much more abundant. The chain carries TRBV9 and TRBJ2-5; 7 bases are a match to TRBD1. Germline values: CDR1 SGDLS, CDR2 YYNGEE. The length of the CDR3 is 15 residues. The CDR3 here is CASSGGQLYQETQNF. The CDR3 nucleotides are TGTGCCAGCAGCGGGGGACAGCTGTACCAAGAGACCCAGAACTTC. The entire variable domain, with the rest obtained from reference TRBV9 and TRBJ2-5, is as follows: DSGVTQTPKHLITATGQRVTLRCSPRSGDLSVYWYQQSLDQGLQFLIQYYNGEERAKGNILERFSAQQFPDLHSELNLSSLELGDSALYFCASSGGQLYQETQNFGPGTRLLVL.

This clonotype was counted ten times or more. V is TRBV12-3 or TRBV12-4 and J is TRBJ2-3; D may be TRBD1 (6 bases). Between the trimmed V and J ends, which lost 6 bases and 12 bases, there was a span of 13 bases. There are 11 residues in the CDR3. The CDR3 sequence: CASSPGTPQYF. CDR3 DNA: TGTGCCAGCAGCCCCGGGACACCTCAGTATTTT.

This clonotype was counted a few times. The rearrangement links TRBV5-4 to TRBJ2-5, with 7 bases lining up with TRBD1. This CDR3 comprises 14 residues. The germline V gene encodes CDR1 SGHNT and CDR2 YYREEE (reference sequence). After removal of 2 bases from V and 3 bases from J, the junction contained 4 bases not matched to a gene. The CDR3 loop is CASSLQGREETQYF. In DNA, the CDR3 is TGTGCCAGCAGCTTACAGGGGCGAGAAGAGACCCAGTACTTC. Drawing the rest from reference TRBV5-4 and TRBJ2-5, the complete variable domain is ETGVTQSPTHLIKTRGQQVTLRCSSQSGHNTVSWYQQALGQGPQFIFQYYREEENGRGNFPPRFSGLQFPNYSSELNVNALELDDSALYLCASSLQGREETQYFGPGTRLLVL.

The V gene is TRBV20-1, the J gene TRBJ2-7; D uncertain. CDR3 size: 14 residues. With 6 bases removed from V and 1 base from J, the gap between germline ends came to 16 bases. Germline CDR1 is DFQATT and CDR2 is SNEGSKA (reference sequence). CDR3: CSAVQLPFSYEQYF. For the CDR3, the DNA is TGCAGTGCGGTACAGCTCCCCTTTTCCTACGAGCAGTACTTC.

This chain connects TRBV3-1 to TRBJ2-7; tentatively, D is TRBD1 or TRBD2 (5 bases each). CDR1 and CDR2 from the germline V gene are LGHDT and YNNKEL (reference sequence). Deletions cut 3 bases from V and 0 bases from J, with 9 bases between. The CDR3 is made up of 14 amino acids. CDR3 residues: CASSQGVYSYEQYF. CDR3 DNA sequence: TGTGCCAGCAGCCAGGGGGTGTACTCCTACGAGCAGTACTTC.

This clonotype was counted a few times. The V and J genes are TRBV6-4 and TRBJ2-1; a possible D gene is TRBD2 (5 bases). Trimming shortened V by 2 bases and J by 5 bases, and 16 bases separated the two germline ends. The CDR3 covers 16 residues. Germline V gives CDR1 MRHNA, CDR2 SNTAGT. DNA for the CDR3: TGTGCCAGCAGTGACAGGCTAGTGAGGGAACACAATGAGCAGTTCTTC. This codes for CASSDRLVREHNEQFF.

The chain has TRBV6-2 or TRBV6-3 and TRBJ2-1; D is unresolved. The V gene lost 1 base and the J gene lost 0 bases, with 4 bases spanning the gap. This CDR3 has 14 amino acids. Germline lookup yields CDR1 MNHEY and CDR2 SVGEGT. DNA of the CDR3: TGTGCCAGCAGTTACTACCCCTCCTACAATGAGCAGTTCTTC. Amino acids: CASSYYPSYNEQFF.

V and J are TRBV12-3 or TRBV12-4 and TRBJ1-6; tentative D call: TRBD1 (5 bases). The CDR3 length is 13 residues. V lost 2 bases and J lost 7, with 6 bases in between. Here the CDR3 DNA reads TGTGCCAGCAGTTTACCAGGGAATTCACCCCTCCACTTT. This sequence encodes CASSLPGNSPLHF.

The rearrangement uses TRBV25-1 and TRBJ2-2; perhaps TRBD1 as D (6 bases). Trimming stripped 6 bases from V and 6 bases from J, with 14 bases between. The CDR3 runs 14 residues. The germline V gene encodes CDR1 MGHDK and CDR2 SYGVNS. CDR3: CASSQYDRSGELFF. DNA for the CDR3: TGTGCCAGCAGCCAATACGACAGGTCCGGGGAGCTGTTTTTT.

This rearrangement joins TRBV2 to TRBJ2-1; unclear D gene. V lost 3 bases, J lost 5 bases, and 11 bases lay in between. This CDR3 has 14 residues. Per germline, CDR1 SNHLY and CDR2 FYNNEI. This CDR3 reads CASSDSGSHNEQFF. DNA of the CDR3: TGTGCCAGCAGTGACTCGGGCTCACACAATGAGCAGTTCTTC.

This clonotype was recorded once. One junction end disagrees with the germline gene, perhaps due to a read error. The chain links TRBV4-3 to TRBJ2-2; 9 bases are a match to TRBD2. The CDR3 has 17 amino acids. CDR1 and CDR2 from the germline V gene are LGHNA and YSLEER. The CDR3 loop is CASSQDTLAGRTGKLFF. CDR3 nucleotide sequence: TGCGCCAGCAGCCAAGATACCCTAGCGGGACGTACCGGGAAGCTGTTTTTT.

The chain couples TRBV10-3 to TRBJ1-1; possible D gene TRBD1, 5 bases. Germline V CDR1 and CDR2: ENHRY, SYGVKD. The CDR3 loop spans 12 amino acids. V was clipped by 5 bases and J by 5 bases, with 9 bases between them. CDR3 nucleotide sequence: TGTGCCATCAGTTTGGGGGGAACTGAAGCTTTCTTT. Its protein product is CAISLGGTEAFF.

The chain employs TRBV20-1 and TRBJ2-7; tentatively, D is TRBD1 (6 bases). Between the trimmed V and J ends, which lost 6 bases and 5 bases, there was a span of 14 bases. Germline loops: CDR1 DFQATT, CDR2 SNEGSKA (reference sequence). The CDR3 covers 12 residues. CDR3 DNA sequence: TGCAGTGCGTCACAGGGTGGGCACGAGCAGTACTTC. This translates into CSASQGGHEQYF.

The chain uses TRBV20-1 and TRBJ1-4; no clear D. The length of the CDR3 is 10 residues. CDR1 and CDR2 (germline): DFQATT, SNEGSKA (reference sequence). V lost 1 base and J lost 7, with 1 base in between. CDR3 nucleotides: TGCAGTGCTAGAGGTGAAAAACTGTTTTTT. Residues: CSARGEKLFF.

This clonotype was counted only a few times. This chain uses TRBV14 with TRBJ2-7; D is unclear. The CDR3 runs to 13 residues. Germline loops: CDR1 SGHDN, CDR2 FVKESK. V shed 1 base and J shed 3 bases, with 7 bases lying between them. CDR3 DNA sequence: TGTGCCAGCAGCCAAGCCAGGCTCTACGAGCAGTACTTC. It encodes CASSQARLYEQYF.

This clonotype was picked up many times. CDR3 sequence reads: CASSLKRSSYEQYF. CDR3 sequence (DNA): TGTGCCAGCAGCCTAAAGAGGAGCTCCTACGAGCAGTACTTC. The chain joins TRBV7-6 to TRBJ2-7, with D unresolved. The germline V gene has CDR1 SGHVS and CDR2 FNYEAQ. Deletions cut 5 bases from V and 0 bases from J, with 11 bases between. The CDR3 is made up of 14 amino acids.

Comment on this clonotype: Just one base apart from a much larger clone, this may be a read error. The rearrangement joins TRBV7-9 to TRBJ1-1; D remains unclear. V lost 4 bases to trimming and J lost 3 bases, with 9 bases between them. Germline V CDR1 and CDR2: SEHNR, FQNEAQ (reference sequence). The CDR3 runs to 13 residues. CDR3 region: CASSSLTYTEAFF. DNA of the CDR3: TGTGCCAGCAGCTCTCTAACCTACACTGAAGCTTTCTTT.

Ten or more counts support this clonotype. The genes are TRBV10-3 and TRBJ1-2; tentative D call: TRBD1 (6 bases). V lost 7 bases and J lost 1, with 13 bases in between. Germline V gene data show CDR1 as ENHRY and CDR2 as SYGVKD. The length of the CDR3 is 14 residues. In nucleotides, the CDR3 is TGTGCCATCAACCGGGACACCAATAACTATGGCTACACCTTC. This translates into CAINRDTNNYGYTF.

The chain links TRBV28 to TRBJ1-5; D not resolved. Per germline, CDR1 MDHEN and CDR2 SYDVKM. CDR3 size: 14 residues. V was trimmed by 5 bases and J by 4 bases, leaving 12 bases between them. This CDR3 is CASSDMVGNQPQHF. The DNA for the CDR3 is TGTGCCAGCAGTGACATGGTTGGAAATCAGCCCCAGCATTTT.

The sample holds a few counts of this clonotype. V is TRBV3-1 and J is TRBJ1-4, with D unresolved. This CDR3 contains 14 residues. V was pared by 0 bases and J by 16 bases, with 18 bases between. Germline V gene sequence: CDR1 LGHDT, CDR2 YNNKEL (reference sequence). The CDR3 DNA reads TGTGCCAGCAGCCAAGATTGGCTAGGTACGACCCCGTTTTTT. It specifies CASSQDWLGTTPFF.

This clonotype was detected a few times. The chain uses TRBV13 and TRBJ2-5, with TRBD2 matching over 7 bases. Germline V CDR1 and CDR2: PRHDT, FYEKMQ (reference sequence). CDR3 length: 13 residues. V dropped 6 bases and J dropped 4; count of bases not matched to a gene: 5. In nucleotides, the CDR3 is TGTGCCAGCAGGGGGGGGTCCCGAGAGACCCAGTACTTC. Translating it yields CASRGGSRETQYF. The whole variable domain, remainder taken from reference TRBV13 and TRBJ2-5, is AAGVIQSPRHLIKEKRETATLKCYPIPRHDTVYWYQQGPGQDPQFLISFYEKMQSDKGSIPDRFSAQQFSDYHSELNMSSLELGDSALYFCASRGGSRETQYFGPGTRLLVL.

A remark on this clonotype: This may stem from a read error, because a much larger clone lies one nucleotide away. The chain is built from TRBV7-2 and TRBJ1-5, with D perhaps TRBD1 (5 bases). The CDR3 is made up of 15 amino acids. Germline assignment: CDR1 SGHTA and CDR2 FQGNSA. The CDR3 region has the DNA TGTGCCAGCAGCTTAGACCAGGGCACAGATCAGCCCCAGCAATTT. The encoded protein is CASSLDQGTDQPQQF.

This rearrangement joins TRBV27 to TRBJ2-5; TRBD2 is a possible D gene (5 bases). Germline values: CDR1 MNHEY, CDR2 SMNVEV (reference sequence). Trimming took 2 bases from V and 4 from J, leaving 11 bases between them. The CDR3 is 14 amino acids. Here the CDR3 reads CASSLVSEGETQYF. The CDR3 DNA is TGTGCCAGCAGTTTAGTTTCCGAGGGAGAGACCCAGTACTTC.

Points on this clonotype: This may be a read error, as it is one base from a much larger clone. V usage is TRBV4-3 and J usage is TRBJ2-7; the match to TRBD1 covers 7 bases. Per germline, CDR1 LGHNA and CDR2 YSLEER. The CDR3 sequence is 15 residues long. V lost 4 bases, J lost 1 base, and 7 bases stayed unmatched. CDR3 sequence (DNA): TGCGCCAGCAGCCCAGGGACAGATCTATCCTACGAGCAGTACTTC. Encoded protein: CASSPGTDLSYEQYF.

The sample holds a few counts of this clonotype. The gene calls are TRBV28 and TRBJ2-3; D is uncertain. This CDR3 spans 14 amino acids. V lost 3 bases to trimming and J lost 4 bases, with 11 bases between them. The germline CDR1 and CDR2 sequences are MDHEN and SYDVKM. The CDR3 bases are TGTGCCAGCAGTTTCGCTTTAGGGTCAGATACGCAGTATTTT. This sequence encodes CASSFALGSDTQYF.

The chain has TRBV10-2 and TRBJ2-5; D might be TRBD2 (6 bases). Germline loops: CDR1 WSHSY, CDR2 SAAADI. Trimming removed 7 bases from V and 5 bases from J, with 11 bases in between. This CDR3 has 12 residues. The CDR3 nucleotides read TGCGCCAGCACCCTGAGCGGGGAGACCCAGTACTTC. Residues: CASTLSGETQYF.

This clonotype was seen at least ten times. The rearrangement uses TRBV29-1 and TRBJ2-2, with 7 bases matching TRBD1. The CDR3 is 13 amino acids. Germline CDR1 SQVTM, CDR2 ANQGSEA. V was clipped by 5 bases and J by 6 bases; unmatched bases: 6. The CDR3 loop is CSVPGGRAGELFF. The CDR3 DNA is TGCAGCGTTCCAGGGGGTCGGGCCGGGGAGCTGTTTTTT.

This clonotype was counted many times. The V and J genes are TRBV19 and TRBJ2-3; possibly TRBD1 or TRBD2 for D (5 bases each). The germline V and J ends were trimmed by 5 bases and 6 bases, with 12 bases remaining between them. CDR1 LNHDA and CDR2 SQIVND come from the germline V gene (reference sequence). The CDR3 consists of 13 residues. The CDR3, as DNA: TGTGCCAGTAGTCCCGGGACCTGGGATACGCAGTATTTT. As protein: CASSPGTWDTQYF.

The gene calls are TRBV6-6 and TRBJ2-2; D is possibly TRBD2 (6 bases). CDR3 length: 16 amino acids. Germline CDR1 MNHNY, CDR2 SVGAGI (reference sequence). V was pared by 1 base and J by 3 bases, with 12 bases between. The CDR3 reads CASSYYAGTYTGELFF. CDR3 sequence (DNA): TGTGCCAGCAGTTACTATGCGGGAACGTACACCGGGGAGCTGTTTTTT.